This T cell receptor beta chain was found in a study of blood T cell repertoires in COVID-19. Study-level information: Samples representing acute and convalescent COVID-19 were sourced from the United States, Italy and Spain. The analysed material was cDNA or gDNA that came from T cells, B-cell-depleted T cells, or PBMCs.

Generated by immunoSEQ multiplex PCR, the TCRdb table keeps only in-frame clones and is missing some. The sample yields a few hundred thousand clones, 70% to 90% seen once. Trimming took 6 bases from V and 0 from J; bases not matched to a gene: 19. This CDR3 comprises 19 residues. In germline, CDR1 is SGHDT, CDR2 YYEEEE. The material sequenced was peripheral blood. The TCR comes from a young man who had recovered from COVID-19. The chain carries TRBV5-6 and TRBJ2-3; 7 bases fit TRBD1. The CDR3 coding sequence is TGTGCCAGCACCTCCCTGATCGCCCGACTGACAGGGAGCACAGATACGCAGTATTTT. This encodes CASTSLIARLTGSTDTQYF.